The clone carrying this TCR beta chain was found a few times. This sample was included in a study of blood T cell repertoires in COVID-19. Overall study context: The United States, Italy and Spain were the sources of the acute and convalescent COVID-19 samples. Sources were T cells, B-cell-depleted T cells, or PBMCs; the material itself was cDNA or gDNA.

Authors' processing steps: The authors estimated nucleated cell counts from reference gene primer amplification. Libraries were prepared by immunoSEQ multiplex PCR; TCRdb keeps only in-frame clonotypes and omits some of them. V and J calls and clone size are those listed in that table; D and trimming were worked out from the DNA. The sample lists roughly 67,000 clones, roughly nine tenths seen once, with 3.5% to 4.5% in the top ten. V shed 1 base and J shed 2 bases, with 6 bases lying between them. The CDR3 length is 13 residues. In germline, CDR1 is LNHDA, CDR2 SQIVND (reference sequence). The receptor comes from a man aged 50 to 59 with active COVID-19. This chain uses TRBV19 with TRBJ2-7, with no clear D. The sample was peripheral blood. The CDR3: CASSIVVTYEQYF. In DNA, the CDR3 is TGTGCCAGTAGTATAGTTGTAACCTACGAGCAGTACTTC.